Described below is a single T cell receptor beta chain sequence and its context. The data derive from a study of blood T cell repertoires in COVID-19. The repertoire was sequenced with immunoSEQ multiplex PCR; TCRdb's copy has only in-frame clones and lacks some. This table holds some 240,000 clones, about 94% found once. The sequencing input was peripheral blood. This receptor was obtained from a man in his 60s with COVID-19, enrolled during active disease.

In DNA form, the CDR3 reads TGTGCCAGCAGCTTAGGCCAGGCTAACTATGGCTACACCTTC. Protein product: CASSLGQANYGYTF. The genes are TRBV13 and TRBJ1-2, with unresolved D. Trimming pared 0 bases from V and 0 bases from J, leaving 5 bases between. The length of the CDR3 is 14 residues. The germline CDR1 and CDR2 sequences are PRHDT and FYEKMQ (reference sequence).